Sequencing of this T cell receptor beta chain was carried out in a study of vaccination effects on CD4 cells after COVID-19. Across the whole study: Samples were taken post-vaccine, and their median timing was 72 days after the second dose.

Using immunoSEQ multiplex PCR, the repertoire was profiled, and TCRdb retains in-frame clones only, with some absent. The sample shows 64,000 or so clones, roughly 80% of them seen only once. About this clone: Its antigen is undetermined.

Ahead of sequencing, the ViraFEST assay grew antigen-specific CD4+ T cells using viral peptide pools. At the end of about 10 days of culture, CD4+ T cells were isolated. Each participant was administered two doses of either the BNT162b2 or the mRNA-1273 vaccine. Prior SARS-CoV-2 infection was absent in the vaccine recipients, as shown by negative nucleocapsid antibodies. The CDR3 consists of 15 residues. The V gene lost 5 bases and the J gene lost 4 bases, with 15 bases spanning the gap. Germline V gives CDR1 SGHRS, CDR2 YFSETQ. This TCR came from a human donor who received a COVID-19 vaccine. Material: CD4+ T cells from PBMCs cultured with HCoV-OC43 spike peptides, obtained after COVID-19 vaccination. Subset defined: HCoV-OC43 spike overlapping peptide pool stimulation. The chain joins TRBV5-1 to TRBJ1-4; no reliable D call. The CDR3 loop reads CASRSAAQFNEKLFF. The CDR3 nucleotides are TGCGCCAGCAGGTCGGCGGCACAGTTTAATGAAAAACTGTTTTTT.